This TCR beta chain came from a study of T cell responses to AZD1222 COVID-19 vaccine. Findings of the study overall: The donor group comprised mostly white British people and more females; the analysis possibly underestimated clonal diversity. A reported finding is that nearly half of spike-specific TCRs target unmutated variant regions.

TCRdb's copy holds only in-frame clones and misses some; the assay was immunoSEQ multiplex PCR. This table holds about 160,000 clones, about 90% found once. This clone showed up just once. Its antigen is still unknown. CDR3 length equals 16 residues. Germline assignment: CDR1 LNHDA and CDR2 SQIVND (reference sequence). The trim removed 6 bases at V and 5 bases at J, leaving 12 bases unmatched. This sequence originates from an adult in good health. J is TRBJ2-5 and V is TRBV19; 10 bases are a match to TRBD1. The material sequenced was peripheral blood, taken on day 0 of MenACWY control vaccination. The CDR3 spells CASSLGPTGGVETQYF. The CDR3 DNA reads TGTGCCAGTAGCCTCGGCCCGACAGGGGGCGTGGAGACCCAGTACTTC.